These 18 T cell receptor beta chains came from one sample sequenced in a study of T cell responses to AZD1222 COVID-19 vaccine. Some clones are missing from TCRdb's copy, which holds only in-frame ones; the method was immunoSEQ multiplex PCR. Of around 110,000 clones in the sample, roughly 85% are singletons; the top ten hold about 4%. Sample: peripheral blood, taken on day 0 of MenACWY control vaccination. Receptors were obtained from an adult in good health.

J is TRBJ1-5 and V is TRBV21-1; TRBD1 was called by the table and not checked on the DNA. TRBV21-1 is noted as a pseudogene. The CDR3 covers 19 residues. CDR3 nucleotide sequence: TGTGCCAGCAGCAAAGCGCCTAAATCCCCGACAGGGAGCAATCAGCCCCAGCATTTT. This sequence encodes CASSKAPKSPTGSNQPQHF.

CDR3: CATLRDTYLNYGYTF. The CDR3 bases are TGTGCCACTCTCCGGGACACATATCTGAACTATGGCTACACCTTC. The chain uses TRBV24-1 and TRBJ1-2, with D possibly TRBD1 on 6 matching bases. V was clipped by 10 bases and J by 2 bases, with 19 bases between them. CDR1 KGHDR and CDR2 SFDVKD come from the germline V gene. This CDR3 has 15 residues.

This clone appeared a single time. The rearrangement uses TRBV5-4 and TRBJ2-7; D remains ambiguous. CDR1 is SGHNT and CDR2 is YYREEE in the germline V gene (reference sequence). The CDR3 is 14 amino acids. The V end was cut by 1 base, the J end by 3 bases, with 11 bases between. CDR3 DNA: TGTGCCAGCAGCTTGTCGCCAGTACTCTACGAGCAGTACTTC. This encodes CASSLSPVLYEQYF.

This clone was detected only a few times. Distinct nucleotide sequences in the sample also encode this CDR3. This chain's CDR3 is CASSIGTGGMNTEAFF. DNA of the CDR3: TGTGCCAGTAGCATCGGGACAGGGGGCATGAACACTGAAGCTTTCTTT. The rearrangement joins TRBV19 to TRBJ1-1; TRBD1 matches at 12 bases. Germline CDR1 LNHDA, CDR2 SQIVND (reference sequence). V trimming: 6 bases; J trimming: 0 bases; junction bases outside the gene matches: 5. This CDR3 region has 16 residues.

This clone was found once. The CDR3 loop is CASIGDERLAGGLTTDTQYF. In DNA, the CDR3 is TGCGCCAGCATCGGCGATGAGCGACTAGCGGGGGGGCTTACCACAGATACGCAGTATTTT. The chain has TRBV10-2 and TRBJ2-3; 14 positions agree with TRBD2. Germline V lookup: CDR1 WSHSY, CDR2 SAAADI. CDR3 length equals 20 residues. Trimming cost V 7 bases and J 2 bases; bases outside gene matches: 17.

The chain is built from TRBV6-5 and TRBJ1-2, with D hard to call. Germline V gene data show CDR1 as MNHEY and CDR2 as SVGAGI. The CDR3 has 12 amino acids. CDR3 amino acids: CAREPGRYGYTF. The CDR3 DNA sequence: TGTGCTAGGGAGCCGGGGAGATATGGCTACACCTTC.

The chain couples TRBV2 to TRBJ1-6, with 11 positions matching TRBD1. Unmatched junction bases numbered 9, after V lost 5 bases and J lost 0 bases. This CDR3 is built from 19 residues. Germline V gene data show CDR1 as SNHLY and CDR2 as FYNNEI. This CDR3 is CASSTDRGQPSSYNSPLHF. The CDR3 DNA reads as TGTGCCAGCAGTACGGACAGGGGGCAGCCCAGCTCCTATAATTCACCCCTCCACTTT.

The rearrangement joins TRBV2 to TRBJ1-5; the D is unclear. CDR1 is SNHLY and CDR2 is FYNNEI in the germline V gene. This CDR3 has 15 amino acids. V lost 4 bases to trimming and J lost 2 bases, with 12 bases between them. The CDR3 DNA reads TGTGCCAGCAGTGGGGTCGGTTTGGGCAATCAGCCCCAGCATTTT. Amino acids: CASSGVGLGNQPQHF.

The chain couples TRBV7-2 to TRBJ2-1, with D possibly being TRBD1 (5 bases). The CDR3 has 14 amino acids. Germline-derived CDR1 and CDR2 are SGHTA and FQGNSA. The V end was cut by 5 bases, the J end by 10 bases, with 18 bases between. The CDR3 nucleotides read TGTGCCAGCAGCCTTACCCGGACACCGTCGGAGCAGTTCTTC. This encodes CASSLTRTPSEQFF. Full variable domain (remainder filled in from reference TRBV7-2 and TRBJ2-1): GAGVSQSPSNKVTEKGKDVELRCDPISGHTALYWYRQSLGQGLEFLIYFQGNSAPDKSGLPSDRFSAERTGGSVSTLTIQRTQQEDSAVYLCASSLTRTPSEQFFGPGTRLTVL.

V gene TRBV5-1 combines with J gene TRBJ2-3; 8 bases match TRBD2. The junction had 5 bases not matched to a gene; V was cut back by 0 bases and J by 5 bases. This CDR3 spans 15 amino acids. Germline V gene lookup returns CDR1 SGHRS and CDR2 YFSETQ. CDR3 DNA: TGCGCCAGCAGCTTGGCGGGGGGGCGCGAAGATACGCAGTATTTT. Its protein product is CASSLAGGREDTQYF.

The chain has TRBV7-3 and TRBJ1-1; no firm D call. Trimming pared 3 bases from V and 3 bases from J, leaving 11 bases between. The CDR3 is 14 residues long. CDR1 and CDR2 (germline): SGHTA, FQGTGA. CDR3 residues: CASSFWQTDTEAFF. The CDR3, as DNA: TGTGCCAGCAGCTTCTGGCAGACTGACACTGAAGCTTTCTTT.

The V call is TRBV5-1, the J call TRBJ2-7, with 7 bases identical to TRBD2. Trimming removed 7 bases from V and 3 bases from J; junction bases left unmatched: 7. This CDR3 is 13 amino acids long. Germline V CDR1 and CDR2: SGHRS, YFSETQ. The CDR3 reads CASGEGSIYEQYF. The CDR3 region has the DNA TGCGCCAGCGGGGAGGGGTCTATCTACGAGCAGTACTTC. The variable domain in full, with the rest retrieved from reference TRBV5-1 and TRBJ2-7, is KAGVTQTPRYLIKTRGQQVTLSCSPISGHRSVSWYQQTPGQGLQFLFEYFSETQRNKGNFPGRFSGRQFSNSRSEMNVSTLELGDSALYLCASGEGSIYEQYFGPGTRLTVT.

The CDR3 protein is CASSSGSNQPQHF. The CDR3 region has the DNA TGTGCCAGCAGTTCCGGCAGCAATCAGCCCCAGCATTTT. The chain links TRBV12-3 or TRBV12-4 to TRBJ1-5; D not resolved. The CDR3 consists of 13 residues. V shed 4 bases and J shed 1 base, with 5 bases lying between them.

This sequence joins TRBV5-4 and TRBJ2-5; TRBD1 is a possible D gene (6 bases). Trimming stripped 5 bases from V and 2 bases from J, with 10 bases between. The CDR3 sequence is 13 residues long. In germline, CDR1 is SGHNT, CDR2 YYREEE (reference sequence). The chain's CDR3 is CASSPDRQETQYF. The CDR3 nucleotides read TGTGCCAGCAGTCCGGACAGACAAGAGACCCAGTACTTC.

The rearrangement uses TRBV7-2 and TRBJ1-1; D remains ambiguous. V was trimmed by 4 bases and J by 1 base, leaving 10 bases between them. The CDR3 has 14 residues. Germline CDR1 is SGHTA and CDR2 is FQGNSA. The CDR3 region has the DNA TGTGCCAGCAGCTCTGATTATGGGAACACTGAAGCTTTCTTT. Translated: CASSSDYGNTEAFF.

In its sample, this clone was seen a few times. CDR3 loop: CAWGEGMGAILYNEQFF. Here the CDR3 DNA reads TGTGCCTGGGGTGAGGGTATGGGGGCGATCTTATACAATGAGCAGTTCTTC. The genes are TRBV30 and TRBJ2-1, with a tentative D call TRBD1 (6 bases). Trimming pared 5 bases from V and 4 bases from J, leaving 24 bases between. Germline CDR1 is GTSNPN and CDR2 is SVGIG (reference sequence). This CDR3 has 17 amino acids.

The chain is built from TRBV4-2 and TRBJ2-3, with 10 bases matching TRBD2. Germline loops: CDR1 LGHNA, CDR2 YNFKEQ. The length of the CDR3 is 16 residues. V lost 4 bases and J lost 8; bases outside the gene matches: 12. The CDR3 reads CASSPERGGRGGTQYF. The CDR3 DNA reads as TGTGCCAGCAGCCCCGAGCGGGGGGGCCGAGGGGGTACGCAGTATTTT.

V is TRBV28 and J is TRBJ2-5, with 7 nucleotides matching TRBD2. V shed 2 bases and J 3 bases; nucleotides not matched to a gene: 6. Looked up from germline, CDR1 is MDHEN and CDR2 is SYDVKM. The CDR3 is made up of 15 amino acids. As DNA, the CDR3 is TGTGCCAGCAGTTTAGCCGGGAGCGGGGAAGAGACCCAGTACTTC. This sequence encodes CASSLAGSGEETQYF.